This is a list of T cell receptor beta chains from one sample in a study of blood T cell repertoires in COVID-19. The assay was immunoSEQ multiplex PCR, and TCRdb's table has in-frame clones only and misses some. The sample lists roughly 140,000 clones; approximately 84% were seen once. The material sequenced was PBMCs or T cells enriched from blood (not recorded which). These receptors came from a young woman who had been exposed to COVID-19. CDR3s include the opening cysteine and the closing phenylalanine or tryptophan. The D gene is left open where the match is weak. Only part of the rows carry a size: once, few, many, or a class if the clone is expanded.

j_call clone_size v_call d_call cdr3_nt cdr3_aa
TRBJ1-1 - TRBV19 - TGTGCCAGTAGTATAGATCGAGAGAACACTGAAGCTTTCTTT CASSIDRENTEAFF
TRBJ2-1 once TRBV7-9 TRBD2 TGTGCCAGCAGCTTAGGGCTAGCGGGAGGTGAGGAGCAGTTCTTC CASSLGLAGGEEQFF
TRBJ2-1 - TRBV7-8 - TGTGCCAGCAGCTTAGATCAGGGGAATGAGCAGTTCTTC CASSLDQGNEQFF
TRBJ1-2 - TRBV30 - TGTGCCTGGAGTGTTCCTGGGGGGGCGATGAACTATGGCTACACCTTC CAWSVPGGAMNYGYTF
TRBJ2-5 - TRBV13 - TGTGCCAGCAGCTTAGCTCAGGGTACCCAAGAGACCCAGTACTTC CASSLAQGTQETQYF
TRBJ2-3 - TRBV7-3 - TGTGCCAGCAGCCCAAACTCCATTACCTACAGCACAGATACGCAGTATTTT CASSPNSITYSTDTQYF
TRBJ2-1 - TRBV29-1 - TGCAGCGTTGGTACAGGGCCGAGCTCCTACAATGAGCAGTTCTTC CSVGTGPSSYNEQFF
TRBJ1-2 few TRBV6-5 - TGTGCCAGTGGGACGGCGGGGGACTATGGCTACACCTTC CASGTAGDYGYTF
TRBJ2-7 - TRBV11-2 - TGTGCCAGCAGCTTGGCGGGGGCCCATTACGAGCAGTACTTC CASSLAGAHYEQYF
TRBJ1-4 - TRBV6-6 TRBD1 TGTGCCAGCAGTCCAATTGTTTCAGGGGGCAATGAAAAACTGTTTTTT CASSPIVSGGNEKLFF
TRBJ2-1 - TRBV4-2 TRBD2 TGTGCCAGCAGCCAAGAAGCGGGAGTGCGGAATGAGCAGTTCTTC CASSQEAGVRNEQFF
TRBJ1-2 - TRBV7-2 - TGTGCCAGCAGCCAACGGGCCGGCCGAGGGATTAGTGGCTACACCTTC CASSQRAGRGISGYTF
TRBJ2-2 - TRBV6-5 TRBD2 TGTGCCAGCAGTTACTTTCTAGCGGGCACCGGGGAGCTGTTTTTT CASSYFLAGTGELFF
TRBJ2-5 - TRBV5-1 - TGCGCCAGCAGCTTGGTTGGGCTGTCCCAAGAGACCCAGTACTTC CASSLVGLSQETQYF
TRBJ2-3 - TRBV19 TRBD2 TGTGCCAGTAGTATGAGTAGCGGGAGGGGCACAGATACGCAGTATTTT CASSMSSGRGTDTQYF
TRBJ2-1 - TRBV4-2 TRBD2 TGTGCCAGCAGCCACAATAGCGGGAGGGCCACAGGGAATGAGCAGTTCTTC CASSHNSGRATGNEQFF
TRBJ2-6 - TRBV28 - TGTGCCAGCAGTACCCCCTACGGGTCTGGGGCCAACGTCCTGACTTTC CASSTPYGSGANVLTF
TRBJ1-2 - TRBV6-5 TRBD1 TGTGCCAGCAGACAGGGGCCGGCTAACTATGGCTACACCTTC CASRQGPANYGYTF
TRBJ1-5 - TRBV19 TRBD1 TGTGCCAGTAGTATAGTGGGACAGCGCAATCAGCCCCAGCATTTT CASSIVGQRNQPQHF
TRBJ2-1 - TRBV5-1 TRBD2 TGCGCCAGCAGCTTCTTCAGCGGGATCTACAATGAGCAGTTCTTC CASSFFSGIYNEQFF
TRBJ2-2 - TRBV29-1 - TGCAGCGCGCAGACCTCGCCGGGTACCGGGGAGCTGTTTTTT CSAQTSPGTGELFF
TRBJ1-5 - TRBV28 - TGTGCCAGCAGATACCCGGGGGAAGAACAGCCCCAGCATTTT CASRYPGEEQPQHF
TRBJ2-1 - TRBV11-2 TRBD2 TGTGCCAGCAGCCTACAGACTAGCGGGAGCGCCAATGAGCAGTTCTTC CASSLQTSGSANEQFF
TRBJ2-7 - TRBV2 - TGTGCCAGCAGACCCATGGGGCAGGGGACCTACGAGCAGTACTTC CASRPMGQGTYEQYF
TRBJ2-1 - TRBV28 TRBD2 TGTGCCAGCAGTTTATTCTGGCGGGAGGGCCACAATGAGCAGTTCTTC CASSLFWREGHNEQFF
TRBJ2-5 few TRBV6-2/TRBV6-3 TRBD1 TGTGCCAGCAGTGGGGACAGGGGCTCTGGAGAGACCCAGTACTTC CASSGDRGSGETQYF
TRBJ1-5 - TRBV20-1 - TGCAGTGCTAGTAGCGGGGCTCAGCCCCAGCATTTT CSASSGAQPQHF
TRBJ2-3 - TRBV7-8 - TGTGCCAGCAGCTTAGTCTCTGAGACGCAGTATTTT CASSLVSETQYF
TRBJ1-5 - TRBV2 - TGTGCCAGCAGCTCTGACAGGCTCAGCAATCAGCCCCAGCATTTT CASSSDRLSNQPQHF
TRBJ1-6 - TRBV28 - TGTGCCAGCCTTACAGGGTATAATTCACCCCTCCACTTT CASLTGYNSPLHF
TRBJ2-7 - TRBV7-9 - TGTGCCAGCAGCCTGACGGACGGGAGCTCCTACGAGCAGTACTTC CASSLTDGSSYEQYF
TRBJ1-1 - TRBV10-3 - TGTGCCATCAGTCCGGGGTCCATGATCACTGAAGCTTTCTTT CAISPGSMITEAFF
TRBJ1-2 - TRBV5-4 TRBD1 TGTGCCAGCAGCTTAACAGGGGATTATGGCTACACCTTC CASSLTGDYGYTF
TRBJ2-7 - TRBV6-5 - TGTGCCAGCAGCTCCCCTTACGAGCAGTACTTC CASSSPYEQYF
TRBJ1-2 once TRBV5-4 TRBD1 TGTGCCAGCGGCTGGACAGGGCAAGGTGGCTACACCTTC CASGWTGQGGYTF
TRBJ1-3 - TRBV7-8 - TGTGCCAGCAGCACCGAACGGTCGGGAAACACCATATATTTT CASSTERSGNTIYF
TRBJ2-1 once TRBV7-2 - TGTGCCAGCAGCTCGCCCTCCGGGAACCCTGGCTACAATGAGCAGTTCTTC CASSSPSGNPGYNEQFF
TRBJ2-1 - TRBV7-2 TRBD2 TGTGCCAGCAGCTTAGCCTCTAGCGGGAGGGCTGGCAATGAGCAGTTCTTC CASSLASSGRAGNEQFF
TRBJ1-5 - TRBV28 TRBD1 TGTGCCAGCAGTTCCGGACAGGGTACTGGGCCCCAGCATTTT CASSSGQGTGPQHF